The next 29 T cell receptor beta chains were all read from a single sample in a study of blood T cell repertoires in COVID-19 (dated by TCRdb to about 2020). The method behind the library was the immunoSEQ multiplex PCR assay. Imported from immuneACCESS, the table was reduced by TCRdb to in-frame sequences with V and J called. These copies leave out some clones; in studies compared against another copy, an unresolved V gene accounts for under half, and the cause of the remainder is not known. The sample table contains some 95,000 clones; only one count was recorded for 76% of them. In total, the top ten clones hold 7% of the sample. The material sequenced was peripheral blood. These receptors all stem from a man between 70 and 80 years old with acute or convalescent COVID-19.

The V call is TRBV6-6, the J call TRBJ2-7, with no clear D. The V gene's germline CDR1 is MNHNY and CDR2 SVGAGI (reference sequence). With 6 bases removed from V and 2 bases from J, the gap between germline ends came to 8 bases. The length of the CDR3 is 12 residues. CDR3 coding DNA: TGTGCCAGCAGCCCTAACGCCTACGAGCAGTACGTC. Its protein is CASSPNAYEQYV.

This clone was observed once. The chain links TRBV2 to TRBJ2-7; no definite D call. Trimming took off 3 bases at V and 0 bases at J, with 9 bases between the two ends. Germline V lookup: CDR1 SNHLY, CDR2 FYNNEI. CDR3 length equals 14 residues. This chain's CDR3 is CASSDRRRSYEQYV. CDR3 nucleotide sequence: TGTGCCAGCAGTGACAGGCGCCGCTCCTACGAGCAGTACGTC.

This clone has a single count. V is TRBV28 and J is TRBJ1-6; D gene ambiguous. Germline V gene sequence: CDR1 MDHEN, CDR2 SYDVKM. V was trimmed by 6 bases and J by 0 bases, leaving 15 bases between them. The CDR3 consists of 17 residues. This CDR3 reads CASRPQFRSSYNSPLHF. The DNA for the CDR3 is TGTGCCAGCAGGCCGCAGTTTCGGAGCTCCTATAATTCACCCCTCCACTTT.

The chain is built from TRBV12-3 or TRBV12-4 and TRBJ1-2; no firm D call. The germline V and J ends were trimmed by 6 bases and 8 bases, with 10 bases remaining between them. The CDR3 sequence is 11 residues long. CDR3 nucleotides: TGTGCCAGCAGCAATTTTCGGGGCTACACCTTC. Its translation is CASSNFRGYTF.

In DNA, the CDR3 is TGTGCCACCAGTGATTTTAAAGGGGCGCGTGAGCAGTTCTTC. Protein product: CATSDFKGAREQFF. This chain joins TRBV24-1 and TRBJ2-1; weak D call: TRBD1 (5 bases). The CDR3 spans 14 residues. Trimming took off 1 base at V and 9 bases at J, with 12 bases between the two ends. The germline gives CDR1 KGHDR, CDR2 SFDVKD.

The chain uses TRBV5-6 and TRBJ2-7, with TRBD2 matching over 11 bases. CDR3 length: 14 amino acids. Unmatched junction bases numbered 1, after V lost 3 bases and J lost 2 bases. Germline V gene data show CDR1 as SGHDT and CDR2 as YYEEEE. The CDR3: CASSYSGRAYEQYF. DNA for the CDR3: TGTGCCAGCAGCTATAGCGGGAGGGCCTACGAGCAGTACTTC.

V usage is TRBV15 and J usage is TRBJ2-1; TRBD1 is a possible D gene (6 bases). Germline V CDR1 and CDR2: LNHNV, YYDKDF (reference sequence). The CDR3 runs to 16 residues. V dropped 0 bases and J dropped 2 bases, with 11 bases sitting between them. The CDR3, as DNA: TGTGCCACCAGCAGAGAGGACAGTCCAACCTACAATGAGCAGTTCTTC. Protein: CATSREDSPTYNEQFF.

This clone was recorded a few times. The chain combines TRBV19 with TRBJ1-5; TRBD1 matches 9 bases. Germline loops: CDR1 LNHDA, CDR2 SQIVND (reference sequence). V lost 5 bases and J lost 6; bases outside the gene matches: 8. CDR3 length: 15 residues. This chain's CDR3 is CASSWDRVSGQPQHF. The CDR3 nucleotides read TGTGCCAGTAGTTGGGACAGGGTTTCGGGTCAGCCCCAGCATTTT.

J is TRBJ1-2 and V is TRBV6-5; D is unresolved. Germline V lookup: CDR1 MNHEY, CDR2 SVGAGI. Trimming took 2 bases from V and 8 from J, leaving 21 bases between them. The CDR3 is 16 residues long. The CDR3 reads CASSYLALQELRGYTF. The CDR3, as DNA: TGTGCCAGCAGTTACCTCGCTTTGCAGGAATTACGAGGCTACACCTTC.

The J gene is TRBJ1-2, the V gene TRBV3-1 (or the pseudogene TRBV3-2); D is ambiguous. Trimming pared 3 bases from V and 6 bases from J, leaving 8 bases between. The germline V gene encodes CDR1 LGHDT and CDR2 YNNKEL (reference sequence). This CDR3 spans 12 amino acids. Written as DNA, the CDR3 is TGTGCCAGCAGCCAGTCCAGTGATGGCTACACCTTC. Its translation: CASSQSSDGYTF.

V gene TRBV28 combines with J gene TRBJ1-2, with D perhaps matching TRBD1 (5 bases). The CDR3 is 14 residues long. The germline V gene encodes CDR1 MDHEN and CDR2 SYDVKM. V shed 2 bases and J shed 5 bases, with 12 bases lying between them. The CDR3 sequence is CASSLGARVYGYTF. The CDR3 region has the DNA TGTGCCAGCAGTTTAGGGGCGCGAGTTTATGGCTACACCTTC.

V gene TRBV2 combines with J gene TRBJ1-3; D is uncertain. V gave up 1 base and J gave up 1 base, with 8 bases separating them. The CDR3 totals 15 residues. Germline CDR1 reads SNHLY; CDR2 reads FYNNEI. CDR3 region: CASSEGALSGNTIYF. CDR3 coding DNA: TGTGCCAGCAGTGAAGGGGCTCTGTCTGGAAACACCATATATTTT.

The count of this clone is one. The CDR3 DNA sequence: TGTGCCAGCAGTGAAAAAAGGCTCAGGAGCACAGATACGCAGTATTTT. Translated: CASSEKRLRSTDTQYF. This rearrangement joins TRBV6-1 to TRBJ2-3; D is undetermined. The CDR3 sequence is 16 residues long. Looked up from germline, CDR1 is MNHNS and CDR2 is SASEGT. V was pared by 2 bases and J by 0 bases, with 12 bases between.

This chain links TRBV7-9 with TRBJ1-1; no clear D. Trimming shortened V by 2 bases and J by 4 bases, and 5 bases separated the two germline ends. Germline CDR1 reads SEHNR; CDR2 reads FQNEAQ (reference sequence). CDR3 length equals 12 residues. CDR3 DNA: TGTGCCAGCAGCTTAATGCGCACTGAAGCTTTCTTT. Encoded protein: CASSLMRTEAFF.

The chain recombines TRBV5-1 with TRBJ2-7; D remains ambiguous. The length of the CDR3 is 14 residues. Germline loops: CDR1 SGHRS, CDR2 YFSETQ. V was cut by 2 bases and J by 1 base, with 10 bases left in between. In nucleotides, the CDR3 is TGCGCCAGCAGCTTAATGGCGGATTCCTACGAGCAGTACGTC. Protein product: CASSLMADSYEQYV.

The chain combines TRBV7-3 with TRBJ1-1, with 9 positions matching TRBD1. Germline V gives CDR1 SGHTA, CDR2 FQGTGA. The CDR3 sequence is 13 residues long. J was trimmed by 3 bases and V by 6 bases; bases with no gene match: 2. The CDR3 DNA sequence: TGTGCCAGCAGAAGACAGGGGGACACTGAAGCTTTCTTT. It is translated as CASRRQGDTEAFF.

The chain joins TRBV2 to TRBJ2-7, with a tentative D call TRBD1 (6 bases). V was clipped by 5 bases and J by 5 bases, with 19 bases between them. The CDR3 is 15 residues long. Germline V gene lookup returns CDR1 SNHLY and CDR2 FYNNEI. The CDR3: CASSKVPGVNHEQYF. The CDR3 nucleotides are TGTGCCAGCAGTAAGGTCCCAGGGGTCAACCACGAGCAGTACTTC.

The CDR3 sequence is CASSDSRSGANVLTF. The CDR3 DNA is TGTGCCAGCAGTGATTCGCGCTCTGGGGCCAACGTCCTGACTTTC. The chain uses TRBV6-1 and TRBJ2-6; D is uncertain. From germline, CDR1 is MNHNS and CDR2 SASEGT. V lost 3 bases and J 0 bases, leaving 6 bases between the germline ends. The CDR3 spans 15 residues.

The chain links TRBV24-1 to TRBJ1-2; D possibly corresponds to TRBD1 (5 bases). Germline lookup yields CDR1 KGHDR and CDR2 SFDVKD. Trimming shortened V by 3 bases and J by 3 bases, and 16 bases separated the two germline ends. This CDR3 has 16 residues. CDR3 nucleotides: TGTGCCACCAGTGATCGGGGAGGGACTGGGTACTATGGCTACACCTTC. It encodes CATSDRGGTGYYGYTF.

V and J are TRBV19 and TRBJ1-4; D unclear. Germline V gene sequence: CDR1 LNHDA, CDR2 SQIVND (reference sequence). V lost 1 base and J 8 bases, leaving 14 bases between the germline ends. The CDR3 runs to 15 residues. The CDR3, as DNA: TGTGCCAGTAGTATAGGTGGAGGGATGGGCGAAAAACTGTTTTTT. This encodes CASSIGGGMGEKLFF.

This clone was seen a few times. The chain employs TRBV12-3 or TRBV12-4 and TRBJ1-1; no clear D. The CDR3 has 12 residues. V lost 6 bases and J lost 2, with 7 bases in between. In DNA, the CDR3 is TGTGCCAGCAGCCTAGTTAACACTGAAGCTTTCTTT. Protein sequence: CASSLVNTEAFF.

This chain connects TRBV10-3 to TRBJ1-6, with TRBD1 matching over 7 bases. Per germline, CDR1 ENHRY and CDR2 SYGVKD. This CDR3 comprises 15 residues. J was trimmed by 10 bases and V by 0 bases; bases with no gene match: 6. Here the CDR3 reads CAISESNRGISPLHF. CDR3 coding DNA: TGTGCCATCAGTGAGTCTAACAGGGGAATATCACCCCTCCACTTT.

V is TRBV7-9 and J is TRBJ1-1, with D unclear. The CDR3 runs to 15 residues. Germline lookup yields CDR1 SEHNR and CDR2 FQNEAQ (reference sequence). Trimming removed 1 base at V and 1 base at J, with 10 bases between. The CDR3 here is CASSLVLEPNTEAFF. DNA of the CDR3: TGTGCCAGCAGCTTAGTTTTGGAGCCGAACACTGAAGCTTTCTTT.

The V and J genes are TRBV6-5 and TRBJ2-3, with 8 bases identical to TRBD2. CDR1 and CDR2 (germline): MNHEY, SVGAGI. The CDR3 contains 16 residues. After removal of 4 bases from V and 4 bases from J, the junction contained 10 bases not matched to a gene. CDR3 nucleotides: TGTGCCAGCAGTTTACCGGGGGGGGAGAGGCCAGATACGCAGTATTTT. The encoded protein is CASSLPGGERPDTQYF.

V is TRBV2 and J is TRBJ1-5, with 9 bases identical to TRBD1. CDR3 size: 14 residues. CDR1 SNHLY and CDR2 FYNNEI come from the germline V gene. The J segment lost 7 bases and the V segment lost 6 bases, leaving 7 bases of the junction unmatched. The CDR3 loop reads CASSPGQGRQPQHF. CDR3 DNA: TGTGCCAGCAGCCCGGGACAGGGTCGGCAGCCCCAGCATTTT.

CDR3 bases: TGTGCCACTACCGGGGAGTCGGGTGAAAAACTGTTTTTT. It yields the protein CATTGESGEKLFF. The chain recombines TRBV30 with TRBJ1-4, with D uncertain. Germline values: CDR1 GTSNPN, CDR2 SVGIG (reference sequence). The CDR3 consists of 13 residues. Trimming took 8 bases from V and 7 from J, leaving 17 bases between them.

The rearrangement joins TRBV6-2 or TRBV6-3 to TRBJ1-5; a weak D match, TRBD1 (6 bases). The CDR3 totals 15 residues. Trimming left V 6 bases short and J 3 bases short, with 15 bases between. The V gene's germline CDR1 is MNHEY and CDR2 SVGEGT. DNA for the CDR3: TGTGCCAGCAGCCCGGCAGGGGCCCTCAATCAGCCCCAGCATTTT. Translating gives CASSPAGALNQPQHF.

The V call is TRBV18, the J call TRBJ2-7, with no clear D. Per the germline V gene, CDR1 is KGHSH and CDR2 is LQKENI. The CDR3 has 15 residues. The V end was cut by 3 bases, the J end by 1 base, with 13 bases between. CDR3 sequence reads: CASSPVRSASYEQYF. CDR3 nucleotide sequence: TGTGCCAGCTCACCTGTTCGCAGCGCGTCCTACGAGCAGTACTTC.

The chain uses TRBV27 and TRBJ2-5; TRBD1 agrees at 8 bases. This CDR3 comprises 15 residues. The V segment lost 5 bases and the J segment 4 bases; nucleotides outside the gene matches: 9. CDR1 is MNHEY and CDR2 is SMNVEV in the germline V gene (reference sequence). The CDR3 is CASSNLDRGRETQYF. In nucleotides, the CDR3 is TGTGCCAGCAGTAATTTAGACAGGGGTCGAGAGACCCAGTACTTC.